This T cell receptor (beta chain) derives from a study of blood T cell repertoires in COVID-19. CDR1 SGHTA and CDR2 FQGNSA come from the germline V gene. The CDR3 covers 15 residues. V shed 4 bases and J 1 base; nucleotides not matched to a gene: 4. As handled by the study authors: Reference gene primer amplification in the assay estimated nucleated cell counts. Profiled with immunoSEQ multiplex PCR; TCRdb holds only in-frame clones, not every one. That table furnishes V, J and clone size, whereas the DNA furnished D and trimming. The sample records 270,000 or so clones, approximately 90% being singletons. Exposed volunteers were people who met a COVID-19 case within 2 weeks before study entry.

Source material: PBMCs or T cells enriched from blood (not recorded which). V is TRBV7-2 and J is TRBJ2-7; 10 bases are a match to TRBD1. This receptor was obtained from a man aged 40-50 years who had been exposed to COVID-19. The CDR3 nucleotides are TGTGCCAGCAGCTCGACAGGGGGCCGGTCCTACGAGCAGTACTTC. It codes for CASSSTGGRSYEQYF.